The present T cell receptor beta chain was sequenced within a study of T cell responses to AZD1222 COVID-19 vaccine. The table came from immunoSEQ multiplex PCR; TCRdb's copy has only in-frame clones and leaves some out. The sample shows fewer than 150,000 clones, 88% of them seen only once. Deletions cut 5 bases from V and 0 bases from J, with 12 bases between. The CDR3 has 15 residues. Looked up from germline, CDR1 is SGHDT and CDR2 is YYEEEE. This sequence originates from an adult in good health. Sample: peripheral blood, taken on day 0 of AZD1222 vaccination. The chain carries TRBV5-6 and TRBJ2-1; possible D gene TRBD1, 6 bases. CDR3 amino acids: CASRKGVNSYNEQFF. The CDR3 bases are TGTGCCAGCAGGAAGGGGGTCAACTCCTACAATGAGCAGTTCTTC.